The clone carrying this T cell receptor beta chain was counted a few times. Its specificity is not known. This entry belongs to a study of T cells in Graves' hyperthyroidism and ophthalmopathy. Study-wide findings and caveats: The blood repertoire included most of the expanded thyroid clonotypes above 0.001.

Uncontrolled infection, other autoimmune disease, pregnancy or lactation disqualified patients from enrolment. Diagnoses were established using clinical symptoms, serum thyroxine and TRAb, thyroid ultrasound and orbital computed tomography. This CDR3 is 13 amino acids long. With V trimmed by 6 bases and J by 8 bases, 7 bases remained unmatched. Germline assignment: CDR1 LGHNT and CDR2 FRNRAP. The TCR beta CDR3 regions underwent amplification using RNA transcripts as the source. HTBI primers drove first-round RT-PCR of the TCR CDR3. TCRdb independently ran MiXCR on the multiplex PCR reads; one entry per CDR3 protein. The table has around 570,000 distinct CDR3 sequences, 20% seen once; the top ten hold over 45%.

The V and J genes are TRBV12-5 and TRBJ2-4; 7 bases fit TRBD1. The TCR sequence derives from a man aged 35 to 55 with Graves' ophthalmopathy. Sequenced: blood. The CDR3 DNA follows: TGTGCTAGTGGACAGGGGATGGGGGACATTCAGTACTTC. Encoded protein: CASGQGMGDIQYF.